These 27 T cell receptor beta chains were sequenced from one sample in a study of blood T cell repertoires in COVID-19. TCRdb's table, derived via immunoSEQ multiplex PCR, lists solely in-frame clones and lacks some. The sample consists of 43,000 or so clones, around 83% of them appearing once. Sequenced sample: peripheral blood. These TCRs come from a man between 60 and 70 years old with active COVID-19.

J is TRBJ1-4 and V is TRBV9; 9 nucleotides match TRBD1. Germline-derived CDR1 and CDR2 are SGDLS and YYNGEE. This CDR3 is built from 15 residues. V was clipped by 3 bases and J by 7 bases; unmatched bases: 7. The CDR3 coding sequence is TGTGCCAGCAGCGCAACACAGGGGGCAATTGAAAAACTGTTTTTT. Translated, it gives CASSATQGAIEKLFF.

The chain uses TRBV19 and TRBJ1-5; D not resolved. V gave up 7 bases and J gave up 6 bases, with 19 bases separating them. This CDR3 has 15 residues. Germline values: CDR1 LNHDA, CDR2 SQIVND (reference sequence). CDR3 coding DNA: TGTGCCAGTAATCAATTGGGCAGCCTGGGTCAGCCCCAGCATTTT. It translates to CASNQLGSLGQPQHF.

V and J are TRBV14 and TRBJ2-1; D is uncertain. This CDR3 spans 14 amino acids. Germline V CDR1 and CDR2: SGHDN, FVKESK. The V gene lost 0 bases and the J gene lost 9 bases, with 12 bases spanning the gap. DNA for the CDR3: TGTGCCAGCAGCCAAGATCTGAGAACTTTTGAGCAGTTCTTC. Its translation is CASSQDLRTFEQFF.

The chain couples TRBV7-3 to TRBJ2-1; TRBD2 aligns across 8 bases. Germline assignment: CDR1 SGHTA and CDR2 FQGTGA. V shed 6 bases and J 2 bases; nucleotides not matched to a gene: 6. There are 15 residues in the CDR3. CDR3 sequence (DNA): TGTGCCAGCAGGTCGAATAGCGGGGCCTACAATGAGCAGTTCTTC. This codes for CASRSNSGAYNEQFF.

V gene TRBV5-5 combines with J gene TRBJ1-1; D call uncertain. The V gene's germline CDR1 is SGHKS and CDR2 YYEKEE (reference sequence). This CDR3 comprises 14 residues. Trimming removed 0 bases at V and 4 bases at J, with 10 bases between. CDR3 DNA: TGTGCCAGCAGCTTGGTGGGCAGATCCACTGAAGCTTTCTTT. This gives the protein CASSLVGRSTEAFF.

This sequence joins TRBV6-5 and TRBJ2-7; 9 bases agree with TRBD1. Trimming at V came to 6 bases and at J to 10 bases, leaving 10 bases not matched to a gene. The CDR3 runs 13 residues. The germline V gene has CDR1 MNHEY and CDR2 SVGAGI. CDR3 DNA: TGTGCCAGCAGGTACAGGGGGCGCCCCGATCAGTACTTC. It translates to CASRYRGRPDQYF.

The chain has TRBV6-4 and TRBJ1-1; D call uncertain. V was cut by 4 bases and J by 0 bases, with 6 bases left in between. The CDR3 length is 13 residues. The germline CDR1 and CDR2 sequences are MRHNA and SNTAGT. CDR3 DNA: TGTGCCAGCAGTGCGCACTTGAACACTGAAGCTTTCTTT. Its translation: CASSAHLNTEAFF.

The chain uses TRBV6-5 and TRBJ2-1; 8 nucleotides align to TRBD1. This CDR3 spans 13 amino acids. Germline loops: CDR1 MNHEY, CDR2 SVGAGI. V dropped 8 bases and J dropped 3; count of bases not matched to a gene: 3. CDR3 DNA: TGTGCCAGCCAGGGGGCCCTCTACAATGAGCAGTTCTTC. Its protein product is CASQGALYNEQFF.

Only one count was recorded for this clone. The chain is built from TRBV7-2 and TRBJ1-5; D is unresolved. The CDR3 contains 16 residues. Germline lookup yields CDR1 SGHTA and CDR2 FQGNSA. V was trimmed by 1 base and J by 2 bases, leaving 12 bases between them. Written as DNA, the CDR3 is TGTGCCAGCAGCTTAGGAGACGGGGTCGGCAATCAGCCCCAGCATTTT. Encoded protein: CASSLGDGVGNQPQHF.

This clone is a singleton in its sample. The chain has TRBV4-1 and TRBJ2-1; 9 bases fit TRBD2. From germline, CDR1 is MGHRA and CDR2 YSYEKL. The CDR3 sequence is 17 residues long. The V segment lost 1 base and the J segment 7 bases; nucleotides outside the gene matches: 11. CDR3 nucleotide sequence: TGCGCCAGCAGCCAAGTCGGCGGCGGGGGGGCGAAGAATGAGCAGTTCTTC. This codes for CASSQVGGGGAKNEQFF.

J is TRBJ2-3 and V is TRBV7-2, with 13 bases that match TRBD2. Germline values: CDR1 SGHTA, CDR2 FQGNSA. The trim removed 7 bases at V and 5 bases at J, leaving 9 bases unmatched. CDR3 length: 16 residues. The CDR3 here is CASIRTSGGAVDTQYF. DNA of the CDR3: TGTGCCAGCATCCGAACTAGCGGGGGGGCCGTAGATACGCAGTATTTT. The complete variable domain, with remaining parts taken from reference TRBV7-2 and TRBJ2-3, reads GAGVSQSPSNKVTEKGKDVELRCDPISGHTALYWYRQSLGQGLEFLIYFQGNSAPDKSGLPSDRFSAERTGGSVSTLTIQRTQQEDSAVYLCASIRTSGGAVDTQYFGPGTRLTVL.

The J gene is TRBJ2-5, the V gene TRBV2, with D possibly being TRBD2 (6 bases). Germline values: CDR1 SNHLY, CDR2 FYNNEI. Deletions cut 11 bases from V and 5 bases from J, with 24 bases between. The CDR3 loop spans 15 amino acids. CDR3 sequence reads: CAARSGRSPGETQYF. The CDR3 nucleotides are TGTGCCGCTCGTAGCGGCAGATCCCCCGGGGAGACCCAGTACTTC.

CDR3 sequence reads: CASPEGQQGYEQYF. The CDR3 DNA sequence: TGCGCCAGCCCCGAGGGACAGCAAGGCTACGAGCAGTACTTC. This chain uses TRBV23-1 with TRBJ2-7; 7 bases are shared with TRBD1. TRBV23-1 is an ORF; its function is uncertain. After removal of 8 bases from V and 3 bases from J, the junction contained 10 bases not matched to a gene. This CDR3 region has 14 residues.

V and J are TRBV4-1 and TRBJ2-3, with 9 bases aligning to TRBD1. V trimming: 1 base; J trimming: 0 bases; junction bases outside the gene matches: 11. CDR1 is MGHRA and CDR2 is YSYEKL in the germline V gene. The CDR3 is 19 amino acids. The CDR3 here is CASSQAPPPGTGSTDTQYF. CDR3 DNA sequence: TGCGCCAGCAGCCAAGCTCCTCCACCCGGGACAGGGAGCACAGATACGCAGTATTTT.

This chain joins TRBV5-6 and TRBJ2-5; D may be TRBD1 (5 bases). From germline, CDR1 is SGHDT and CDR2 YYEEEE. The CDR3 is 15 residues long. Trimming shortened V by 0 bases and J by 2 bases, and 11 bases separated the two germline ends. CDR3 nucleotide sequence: TGTGCCAGCAGCTTGGCTCAGGGTTTTCAAGAGACCCAGTACTTC. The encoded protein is CASSLAQGFQETQYF.

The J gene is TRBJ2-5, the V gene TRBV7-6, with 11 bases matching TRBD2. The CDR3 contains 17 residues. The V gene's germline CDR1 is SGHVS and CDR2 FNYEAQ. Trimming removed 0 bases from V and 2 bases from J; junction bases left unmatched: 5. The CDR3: CASSLALAGGPQETQYF. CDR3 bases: TGTGCCAGCAGCTTAGCGCTAGCGGGGGGCCCACAAGAGACCCAGTACTTC.

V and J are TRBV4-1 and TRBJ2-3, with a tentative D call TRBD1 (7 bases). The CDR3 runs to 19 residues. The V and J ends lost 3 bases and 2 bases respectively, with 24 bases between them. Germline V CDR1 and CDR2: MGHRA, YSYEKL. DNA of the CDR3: TGCGCCAGCAGCCATCAGGGGGTGGGGGCTAGCGATATCACAGATACGCAGTATTTT. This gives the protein CASSHQGVGASDITDTQYF.

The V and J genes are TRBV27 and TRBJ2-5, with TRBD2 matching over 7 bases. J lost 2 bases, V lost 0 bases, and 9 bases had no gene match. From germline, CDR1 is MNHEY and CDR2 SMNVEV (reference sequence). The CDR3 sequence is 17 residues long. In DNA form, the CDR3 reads TGTGCCAGCAGTTTATCAGTCGCGGCGGGAGCTCAAGAGACCCAGTACTTC. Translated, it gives CASSLSVAAGAQETQYF.

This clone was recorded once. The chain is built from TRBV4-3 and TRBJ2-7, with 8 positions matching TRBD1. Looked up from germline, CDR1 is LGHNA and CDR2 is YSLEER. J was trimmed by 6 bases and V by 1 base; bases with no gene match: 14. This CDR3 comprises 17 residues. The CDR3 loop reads CASSQAGQGILTGEQYF. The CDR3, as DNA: TGCGCCAGCAGCCAAGCCGGACAGGGTATCTTGACTGGCGAGCAGTACTTC.

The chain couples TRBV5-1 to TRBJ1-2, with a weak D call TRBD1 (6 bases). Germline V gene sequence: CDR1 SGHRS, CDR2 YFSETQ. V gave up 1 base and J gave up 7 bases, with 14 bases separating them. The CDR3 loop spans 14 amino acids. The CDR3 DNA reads TGCGCCAGCAGCTTGACAGGGAAGTCCCTTGGCTACACCTTC. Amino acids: CASSLTGKSLGYTF. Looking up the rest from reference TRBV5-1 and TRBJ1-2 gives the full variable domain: KAGVTQTPRYLIKTRGQQVTLSCSPISGHRSVSWYQQTPGQGLQFLFEYFSETQRNKGNFPGRFSGRQFSNSRSEMNVSTLELGDSALYLCASSLTGKSLGYTFGSGTRLTVV.

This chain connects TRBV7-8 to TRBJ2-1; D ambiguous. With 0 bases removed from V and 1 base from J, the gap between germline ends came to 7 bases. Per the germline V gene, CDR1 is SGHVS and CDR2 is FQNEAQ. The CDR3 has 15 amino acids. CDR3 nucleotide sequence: TGTGCCAGCAGCTTAGCTGAGACATCCTACAATGAGCAGTTCTTC. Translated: CASSLAETSYNEQFF.

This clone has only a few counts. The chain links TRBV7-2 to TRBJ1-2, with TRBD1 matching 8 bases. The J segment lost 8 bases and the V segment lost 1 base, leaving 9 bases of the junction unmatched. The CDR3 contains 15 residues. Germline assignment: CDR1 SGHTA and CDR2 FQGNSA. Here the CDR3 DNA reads TGTGCCAGCAGCTTAGTCTCAGGGGGCACCGGAGGCTACACCTTC. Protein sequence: CASSLVSGGTGGYTF.

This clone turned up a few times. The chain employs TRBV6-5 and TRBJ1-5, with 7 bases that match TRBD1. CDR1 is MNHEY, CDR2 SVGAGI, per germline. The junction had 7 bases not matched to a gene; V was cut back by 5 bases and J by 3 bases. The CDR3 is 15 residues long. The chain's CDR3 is CASSTSGQNNQPQHF. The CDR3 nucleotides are TGTGCCAGCAGTACCTCGGGACAGAACAATCAGCCCCAGCATTTT.

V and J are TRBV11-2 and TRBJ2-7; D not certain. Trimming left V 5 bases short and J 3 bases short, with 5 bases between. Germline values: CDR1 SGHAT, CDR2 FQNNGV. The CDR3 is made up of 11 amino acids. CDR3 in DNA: TGTGCCAGCAGCCAGTACTACGAGCAGTACTTC. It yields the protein CASSQYYEQYF.

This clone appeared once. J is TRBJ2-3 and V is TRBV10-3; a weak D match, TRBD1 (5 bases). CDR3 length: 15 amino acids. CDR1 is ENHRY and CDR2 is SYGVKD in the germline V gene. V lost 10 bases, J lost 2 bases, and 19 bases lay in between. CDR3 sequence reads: CANSPGISDTDTQYF. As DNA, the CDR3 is TGTGCCAACTCCCCAGGGATATCCGACACAGATACGCAGTATTTT.

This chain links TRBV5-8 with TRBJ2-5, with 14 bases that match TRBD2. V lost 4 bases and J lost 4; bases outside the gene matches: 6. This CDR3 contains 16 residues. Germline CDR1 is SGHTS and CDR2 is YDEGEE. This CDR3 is CASSAGLAGGGETQYF. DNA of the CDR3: TGTGCCAGCAGCGCCGGACTAGCGGGGGGAGGAGAGACCCAGTACTTC. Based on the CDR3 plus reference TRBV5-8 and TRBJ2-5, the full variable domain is EAGVTQSPTHLIKTRGQQATLRCSPISGHTSVYWYQQALGLGLQFLLWYDEGEERNRGNFPPRFSGRQFPNYSSELNVNALELEDSALYLCASSAGLAGGGETQYFGPGTRLLVL.

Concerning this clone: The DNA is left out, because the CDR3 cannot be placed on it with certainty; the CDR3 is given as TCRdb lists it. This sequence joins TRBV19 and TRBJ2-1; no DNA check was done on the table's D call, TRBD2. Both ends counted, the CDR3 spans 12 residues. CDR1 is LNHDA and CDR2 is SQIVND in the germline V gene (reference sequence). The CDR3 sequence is CASTSGYNEQFF.